This TCR beta chain was recorded in a study of T cells in Graves' hyperthyroidism and ophthalmopathy (dated by TCRdb to between 2017 and 2020). In terms of the full investigation: Peripheral blood was collected at initial diagnosis, before any treatment. According to the paper, TCR Vbeta CDR3 sequencing was carried out on about 140 peripheral blood samples, which came from 40 to 45 ophthalmopathy, 75 or so hyperthyroidism and roughly 17 progressor patients. After sampling, hyperthyroidism patients received methimazole starting at 30 mg daily, and ophthalmopathy patients received high-dose intravenous methylprednisolone. In about 6 Graves' hyperthyroidism patients, the study also compared T-cell repertoires from thyroid tissue with T-cell repertoires from blood. TCR V-J signatures able to tell the groups apart were searched for in a discovery cohort of 90 to 100 patients, of whom roughly 42 had Graves' ophthalmopathy and 55 to 60 had stable Graves' hyperthyroidism. For training and testing, the approximately 92 patients in the discovery cohort were randomly divided in a 7:3 ratio. Prospective prediction of ophthalmopathy was tested in an independent validation cohort consisting of some 19 hyperthyroidism patients and more than 15 patients who later progressed to ophthalmopathy.

In the ophthalmopathy patients, disease was moderately to severely active, with a Clinical Activity Score of 3 or more, a NOSPECS grade of 4 or more, and a duration of less than 3 months. Patients with uncontrolled infections, other autoimmune diseases, pregnancy or lactation were excluded. Diagnoses relied on clinical symptoms, serum thyroxine and TRAb, thyroid ultrasound and orbital computed tomography. Ficoll-Paque density gradient centrifugation was used to isolate PBMCs from around 10 ml of fresh peripheral blood. Total RNA was extracted with Trizol reagent, and quality was checked on an Agilent 2100 Bioanalyzer. Study-wide findings and limitations: A model built on a 13 V-J signature distinguished ophthalmopathy from stable hyperthyroidism, reaching approximately 89% sensitivity and about 81% specificity in cross-validation and 80%/75% in testing. Sample size was not statistically predetermined, and investigators were not blinded to group allocation. In validation, the model predicted progression to ophthalmopathy a median of about 6 months before onset, with approximately 70% sensitivity and about 72% specificity. Most expanded thyroid clonotypes (frequency above 0.001) were also found in blood, which suggests that blood repertoires may mirror thyroid immune responses.

The table lists this clonotype with a few counts. Its antigen is still unknown. No qualities accompany the bases; no much larger clone lies one base away. For this chain, trimming is 8 bases at the V end and 4 bases at the J end, and the number of junction bases without a gene match is 5. The CDR3 covers 13 residues, taking in both the cysteine and the phenylalanine. The read is trimmed to its CDR3 DNA, 39 bases read in frame from base 1. CDR1 MNHEY and CDR2 SMNVEV are derived from the germline V gene (reference sequence). The TCR beta CDR3 regions were amplified from the RNA transcripts. A first-round RT-PCR of the TCR CDR3 used the HTBI primer set with the Qiagen OneStep RT-PCR kit. Libraries were constructed in a second round of multiplex PCR, after which size selection and purification were carried out. The libraries were sequenced on an Illumina HiSeq2000 using paired-end 100 bp reads. The paper's processing steps were these. SOAPnuke was used to process the raw data, with reads discarded if the reads contained adapters or uncalled bases, had a mean Phred below 15, or lacked an exact constant-primer or identifier match. COPE v1.2.5 was used to merge the high-quality paired reads, and each unique nucleotide sequence was defined as a clonotype. MiTCR v1.1 was used to align the clonotypes against IMGT TRBV, TRBD and TRBJ reference segments. The analysis was restricted to V-J combinations with a frequency above 0.0001, which together covered 99% to 99.2% of the repertoires. A TCS score was defined as the ratio between F50 (clonal expansion) and ExV (chaos), using BLOSUM62-based TCRdist between CDR3 peptides within each V-J. Welch's t-statistics and random forest reduced some 510 V-J features to fewer than 15, which were used in a naive Bayes classifier (R e1071). The raw public reads went through TCRdb reprocessing: fastp at Q25, MiXCR clone calling, in-frame beta chains kept. Rows with one shared CDR3 protein collapse into an entry with the most common genes and DNA. For this entry, the V and J calls and clone size follow TCRdb and not the study's own pipeline. The sample table lists a few hundred thousand distinct CDR3 sequences, approximately 13% of them with a count of one. The top ten clones comprise almost 35% of the sample.

The sequence is built from TRBV27 and TRBJ1-2; 9 of the junction bases match TRBD1. The sequence derives from a woman between 40 and 50 years old with Graves' ophthalmopathy. Sequencing was performed on blood. The CDR3 region has the sequence CASAGTGTYGYTF. The DNA sequence reads TGTGCCAGCGCCGGGACAGGGACCTATGGCTACACCTTC.